The clone carrying this T cell receptor beta chain was counted a few times. The data stem from a study of blood T cell repertoires in COVID-19. The protocol was immunoSEQ multiplex PCR, while the TCRdb copy is restricted to in-frame clones and leaves out a portion. Here the sample spans roughly 500,000 clones, approximately 92% being singletons. Trimming shortened V by 4 bases and J by 1 base, and 7 bases separated the two germline ends. Per the germline V gene, CDR1 is LGHDT and CDR2 is YNNKEL (reference sequence). CDR3 length: 13 residues. Sequences were obtained from peripheral blood. The receptor's source is a man between 18 and 29 years old with COVID-19, enrolled during active disease. The chain recombines TRBV3-1 (or the pseudogene TRBV3-2) with TRBJ1-1; D perhaps matches TRBD1 (5 bases). Written as DNA, the CDR3 is TGTGCCAGCAGCCGCGGGGGGAACACTGAAGCTTTCTTT. Protein sequence: CASSRGGNTEAFF.